These T cell receptor beta chains were read from a single sample in a study of shared clonotypes between healthy human individuals. Sequencing used immunoSEQ multiplex PCR; TCRdb keeps in-frame clones, though not all of them. Of over a million clones listed, under 80% are singletons. The sequencing sample was made of memory CD4+ T cells sorted from blood. These receptors originate from a man between 18 and 35 years old in good health. CDR3s include the opening cysteine and the closing phenylalanine or tryptophan. The D gene is left open where the match is weak. Not all rows give a size; the values are once, few, many and, for expanded clones, a class.

TRBJ2-2,TRBV11-2,NA,TRBD2,CASSFGGGNTGELFF,TGTGCCAGCAGCTTTGGCGGGGGGAACACCGGGGAGCTGTTTTTT
TRBJ2-3,TRBV29-1,NA,TRBD2,CSVASASGGTDTQYF,TGCAGCGTTGCGTCGGCTAGCGGGGGCACAGATACGCAGTATTTT
TRBJ2-1,TRBV10-3,NA,TRBD2,CATGLAAYNEQFF,TGTGCCACCGGACTAGCAGCCTACAATGAGCAGTTCTTC
TRBJ2-6,TRBV19,NA,NA,CASSMRQVSGANVLTF,TGTGCCAGTAGTATGCGACAGGTCTCTGGGGCCAACGTCCTGACTTTC
TRBJ2-1,TRBV6-5,NA,NA,CASSKLISGNEQFF,TGTGCCAGCAGCAAACTCATAAGCGGGAATGAGCAGTTCTTC
TRBJ2-4,TRBV18,NA,TRBD1,CASSGGTGVNIQYF,TGTGCCAGCTCAGGAGGGACAGGGGTAAACATTCAGTACTTC
TRBJ2-3,TRBV18,NA,TRBD2,CASSPPSGADTQYF,TGTGCCAGCTCACCCCCTAGCGGGGCAGATACGCAGTATTTT
TRBJ2-3,TRBV2,once,NA,CASSEYGEAFTDTQYF,TGTGCCAGCAGTGAATACGGGGAAGCGTTTACAGATACGCAGTATTTT
TRBJ2-2,TRBV11-2,NA,NA,CASRRGGAVNTGELFF,TGTGCCAGCAGGAGGGGGGGAGCGGTGAACACCGGGGAGCTGTTTTTT
TRBJ1-3,TRBV9,NA,TRBD1,CASSVAGGGGNTIYF,TGTGCCAGCAGCGTCGCAGGGGGAGGTGGAAACACCATATATTTT
TRBJ2-4,TRBV7-2,NA,NA,CASSLEQIAKNIQYF,TGTGCCAGCAGCTTAGAACAGATAGCCAAAAACATTCAGTACTTC
TRBJ2-7,TRBV10-1,NA,TRBD2,CASSPSALAGLYEQYF,TGCGCCAGCAGTCCTTCGGCACTAGCGGGCCTCTACGAGCAGTACTTC
TRBJ2-7,TRBV12-2,NA,NA,CASRFGHETYEQYF,TGTGCAAGTCGCTTCGGACATGAGACCTACGAGCAGTACTTC
TRBJ1-4,TRBV5-4,NA,NA,CASSFGHSATNEKLFF,TGTGCCAGCAGCTTTGGTCACAGTGCAACTAATGAAAAACTGTTTTTT
TRBJ2-7,TRBV18,NA,NA,CASSQGVTYEQYF,TGTGCCAGCTCACAGGGGGTGACTTACGAGCAGTACTTC
TRBJ2-3,TRBV2,NA,TRBD2,CASREQSGRAKDTQYF,TGTGCCAGCAGGGAACAAAGCGGGAGGGCCAAAGATACGCAGTATTTT
TRBJ2-7,TRBV6-6,NA,TRBD1,CASSRTGSLDEQYF,TGTGCCAGCAGTAGGACAGGGTCCTTGGACGAGCAGTACTTC
TRBJ1-3,TRBV6-5,NA,NA,CASSLSGTFSGNTIYF,TGTGCCAGCAGTTTATCAGGGACGTTCTCTGGAAACACCATATATTTT
TRBJ2-5,TRBV27,NA,TRBD1,CASSSTRGLETQYF,TGTGCCAGCAGTTCTACGAGGGGGCTAGAGACCCAGTACTTC
TRBJ2-1,TRBV27,NA,NA,CASSFTGMGSSDEQFF,TGTGCCAGCAGTTTTACAGGGATGGGTTCTAGCGATGAGCAGTTCTTC
TRBJ2-2,TRBV30,NA,NA,CAWNYDLNTGELFF,TGTGCCTGGAACTACGACCTTAACACCGGGGAGCTGTTTTTT
TRBJ2-2,TRBV10-1,NA,NA,CASSSGTANTGELFF,TGCGCCAGCAGTTCCGGGACGGCGAACACCGGGGAGCTGTTTTTT
TRBJ1-5,TRBV7-9,few,TRBD1,CASSLAGGSQPQHF,TGTGCCAGCAGCTTAGCAGGGGGCAGTCAGCCCCAGCATTTT
TRBJ2-7,TRBV11-2,many,NA,CASSPGNRASEQYF,TGTGCCAGCAGCCCTGGGAACAGGGCGTCCGAGCAGTACTTC
TRBJ1-5,TRBV12-2,NA,NA,CASRLGGFSNQPQHF,TGTGCAAGTCGCTTAGGGGGGTTTAGCAATCAGCCCCAGCATTTT